The clone carrying this T cell receptor (beta chain) came up a few times. Alongside a J-beta primer mix, a sample-barcoded 5' primer served in a second PCR lasting roughly 7 to 12 cycles. MiXCR was run by TCRdb on the 5' RACE reads, yielding one entry per CDR3 protein. Seen here are 850,000 to 1,100,000 distinct CDR3 sequences, about two fifths observed once, and the top ten hold about an eighth. These data originate in a study of blood T cells in healthy people across ages. This sequence originates from a young man in good health. Sequences were obtained from blood.

CDR3 residues: CSASSVSGNFQETQYF. The CDR3 bases are TGCAGTGCTAGTTCAGTCAGCGGGAACTTTCAAGAGACCCAGTACTTC. This chain links TRBV20-1 with TRBJ2-5; 7 nucleotides align to TRBD2. Trimming cost V 3 bases and J 2 bases; bases outside gene matches: 12. The CDR3 length is 16 residues. The germline V gene encodes CDR1 DFQATT and CDR2 SNEGSKA (reference sequence).